This is a list of T cell receptor beta chains from one sample in a study of T cell changes during pregnancy in multiple sclerosis. Sequencing used immunoSEQ multiplex PCR; TCRdb keeps in-frame clones, though not all of them. The repertoire includes roughly 79,000 clones, 93% of them detected once, and approximately 0.7% sits in the top ten. This specimen consisted of peripheral blood, obtained in the second trimester of pregnancy. These receptors all stem from a female donor in good health, enrolled as a control in a pregnancy study. Both conserved end residues are part of each CDR3. The D gene is left open where the match is weak. Where a row states a size, it is once, few, many or the class of an expanded clone; other rows omit it.

clone size: -
D gene: TRBD2
V gene: TRBV19
J gene: TRBJ2-3
CDR3 DNA: TGTGCCAGTAAGGGTGGAGAGCGGGGGGGTACAGATACGCAGTATTTT
CDR3 protein: CASKGGERGGTDTQYF

clone size: -
D gene: -
V gene: TRBV6-5
J gene: TRBJ1-4
CDR3 DNA: TGTGCCAGCAGTTACGCGGGGGAGGGTGAAAAACTGTTTTTT
CDR3 protein: CASSYAGEGEKLFF

clone size: once
D gene: -
V gene: TRBV7-9
J gene: TRBJ2-7
CDR3 DNA: TGTGCCAGCAGCTTACTGCGAGCTGACGAGCAGTACTTC
CDR3 protein: CASSLLRADEQYF

clone size: -
D gene: -
V gene: TRBV5-8
J gene: TRBJ1-4
CDR3 DNA: TGTGCCAGCAGCTTAGGCAGGGGTCATGCAACTAATGAAAAACTGTTTTTT
CDR3 protein: CASSLGRGHATNEKLFF

clone size: -
D gene: -
V gene: TRBV5-8
J gene: TRBJ1-3
CDR3 DNA: TGTGCCAGCGCGAGAGGGAGCTCTGGAAACACCATATATTTT
CDR3 protein: CASARGSSGNTIYF

clone size: -
D gene: TRBD1
V gene: TRBV5-5
J gene: TRBJ1-2
CDR3 DNA: TGTGCCAGCAGCTGGACGACAGGGTATGGCTACACCTTC
CDR3 protein: CASSWTTGYGYTF

clone size: -
D gene: -
V gene: TRBV18
J gene: TRBJ2-1
CDR3 DNA: TGTGCCAGCTCACCACCGGAAGGACAGATTTACAATGAGCAGTTCTTC
CDR3 protein: CASSPPEGQIYNEQFF

clone size: -
D gene: TRBD1
V gene: TRBV6-5
J gene: TRBJ2-7
CDR3 DNA: TGTGCCAGCAGACGACAGGGGTCCTCCTACGAGCAGTACTTC
CDR3 protein: CASRRQGSSYEQYF

clone size: -
D gene: TRBD1
V gene: TRBV11-3
J gene: TRBJ2-7
CDR3 DNA: TGTGCCAGCAGCTTCTCGGCGGGACAGGGATCTTACGAGCAGTACTTC
CDR3 protein: CASSFSAGQGSYEQYF

clone size: -
D gene: -
V gene: TRBV5-1
J gene: TRBJ1-5
CDR3 DNA: TGCGCCAGCAGCTTGACAGGTGATCAGCCCCAGCATTTT
CDR3 protein: CASSLTGDQPQHF

clone size: -
D gene: TRBD1
V gene: TRBV7-9
J gene: TRBJ2-3
CDR3 DNA: TGTGCCAGCAGCCCGCCCGGGACAGTCAGCACAGATACGCAGTATTTT
CDR3 protein: CASSPPGTVSTDTQYF

clone size: -
D gene: -
V gene: TRBV30
J gene: TRBJ2-7
CDR3 DNA: TGTGCCTGGAGTCGAGATTTCCTCTCCTACGAGCAGTACTTC
CDR3 protein: CAWSRDFLSYEQYF

clone size: -
D gene: -
V gene: TRBV4-2
J gene: TRBJ2-7
CDR3 DNA: TGTGCCAGCAGGACCCAGGCAGGGGGGTTCTACGAGCAGTACTTC
CDR3 protein: CASRTQAGGFYEQYF

clone size: -
D gene: -
V gene: TRBV14
J gene: TRBJ1-5
CDR3 DNA: TGTGCCAGCAGCCGCGGATTCTATCAGCCCCAGCATTTT
CDR3 protein: CASSRGFYQPQHF

clone size: -
D gene: TRBD1
V gene: TRBV6-6
J gene: TRBJ1-1
CDR3 DNA: TGTGCCAGCAGTTCCGTAGGGGGCGGTACTGAAGCTTTCTTT
CDR3 protein: CASSSVGGGTEAFF

clone size: -
D gene: -
V gene: TRBV6-1
J gene: TRBJ1-2
CDR3 DNA: TGTGCCAGCAGTGAACTCATGGCCGCAGACCCAGGTGGCGGCTACACCTTC
CDR3 protein: CASSELMAADPGGGYTF

clone size: -
D gene: -
V gene: TRBV10-3
J gene: TRBJ1-2
CDR3 DNA: TGTGCCTCGGAAACAGGGTCCGGTAACTATGGCTACACCTTC
CDR3 protein: CASETGSGNYGYTF

clone size: -
D gene: TRBD2
V gene: TRBV11-2
J gene: TRBJ2-3
CDR3 DNA: TGTGCCAGCAGCTTTCCCTCCGGGACTAGCGGGGGGGTGCGAGGTACGCAGTATTTT
CDR3 protein: CASSFPSGTSGGVRGTQYF

clone size: -
D gene: TRBD2
V gene: TRBV11-2
J gene: TRBJ2-1
CDR3 DNA: TGTGCCAGCAGCTACGGACTAGCGGGGATTTACAATGAGCAGTTCTTC
CDR3 protein: CASSYGLAGIYNEQFF

clone size: -
D gene: TRBD1
V gene: TRBV5-1
J gene: TRBJ2-1
CDR3 DNA: TGCGCCAGCAGCTTAATGACAGGGGGGAACAATGAGCAGTTCTTC
CDR3 protein: CASSLMTGGNNEQFF

clone size: -
D gene: TRBD2
V gene: TRBV7-2
J gene: TRBJ2-7
CDR3 DNA: TGTGCCAGCAGCTTAGACTCAGCGGGGTTTGTCGAGCAGTACTTC
CDR3 protein: CASSLDSAGFVEQYF

clone size: -
D gene: -
V gene: TRBV7-6
J gene: TRBJ2-2
CDR3 DNA: TGTGCCAGCAGCTCTCACACCGGGGAGCTGTTTTTT
CDR3 protein: CASSSHTGELFF

clone size: -
D gene: TRBD1
V gene: TRBV4-2
J gene: TRBJ1-2
CDR3 DNA: TGTGCCAGCAGCCTGGCCCGGGACAGGGTCTATGGCTACACCTTC
CDR3 protein: CASSLARDRVYGYTF

clone size: -
D gene: TRBD2
V gene: TRBV19
J gene: TRBJ2-5
CDR3 DNA: TGTGCCAGTAGTATTGCGGGGGGGAAGGAGACCCAGTACTTC
CDR3 protein: CASSIAGGKETQYF

clone size: -
D gene: TRBD2
V gene: TRBV2
J gene: TRBJ2-2
CDR3 DNA: TGTGCCAGCAGTGACACTAGCGGAGCCACCGGGGAGCTGTTTTTT
CDR3 protein: CASSDTSGATGELFF

clone size: -
D gene: TRBD2
V gene: TRBV5-1
J gene: TRBJ2-1
CDR3 DNA: TGCGCCAGCAGCCCGGACCCCGGGACTAGCGGGGGCGATGAGCAGTTCTTC
CDR3 protein: CASSPDPGTSGGDEQFF

clone size: -
D gene: -
V gene: TRBV18
J gene: TRBJ1-1
CDR3 DNA: TGTGCCAGCTCTCAGAATCGGGACACCCGAAGCACTGAAGCTTTCTTT
CDR3 protein: CASSQNRDTRSTEAFF

clone size: -
D gene: -
V gene: TRBV21-1
J gene: TRBJ2-1
CDR3 DNA: TGTGCCAGCGGCATAACCGGGACAGGGTTCTACAATGAGCAGTTCTTC
CDR3 protein: CASGITGTGFYNEQFF

clone size: -
D gene: -
V gene: TRBV30
J gene: TRBJ1-1
CDR3 DNA: TGTGCCTGGATCCCGTCGCGGTCGTGGACTGAAGCTTTCTTT
CDR3 protein: CAWIPSRSWTEAFF

clone size: -
D gene: -
V gene: TRBV29-1
J gene: TRBJ2-4
CDR3 DNA: TGCAGCGTTGAAGATCGCCAGGGATGGGCCAAAAACATTCAGTACTTC
CDR3 protein: CSVEDRQGWAKNIQYF